This T cell receptor (beta chain) was documented in a study of T cells in Graves' hyperthyroidism and ophthalmopathy (dated by TCRdb to between 2018 and 2020). Background for the entire study: Peripheral blood samples were taken at initial diagnosis, before any treatment was given. A discovery cohort of roughly 100 patients, approximately 45 with Graves' ophthalmopathy and fewer than 65 with stable Graves' hyperthyroidism, was used to find distinguishing TCR V-J signatures. An independent validation cohort of 18 to 20 hyperthyroidism patients and approximately 15 patients who later progressed to ophthalmopathy tested prospective prediction of ophthalmopathy. For training and testing, the roughly 97 patients in the discovery cohort were randomly divided in a 7:3 ratio. In several Graves' hyperthyroidism patients, the study also compared T-cell repertoires from thyroid tissue with T-cell repertoires from blood. After sampling, hyperthyroidism patients received methimazole starting at 30 mg daily, and ophthalmopathy patients received high-dose intravenous methylprednisolone. According to the paper, TCR Vbeta CDR3 sequencing was carried out on approximately 140 peripheral blood samples, which came from fewer than 50 ophthalmopathy, roughly 75 hyperthyroidism and roughly 17 progressor patients.

The TCR beta CDR3 regions were amplified from the RNA transcripts. A first-round RT-PCR of the TCR CDR3 used the HTBI primer set with the Qiagen OneStep RT-PCR kit. Libraries were constructed in a second round of multiplex PCR, after which size selection and purification were performed. Libraries were sequenced paired-end with 100 bp reads on an Illumina HiSeq2000. The authors processed their data as follows. SOAPnuke was used to process the raw data, removing reads that contained adapters or uncalled bases, had a mean Phred below 15, or lacked an exact match to the constant primer or identifier. COPE v1.2.5 was used to merge the high-quality paired reads, and each unique nucleotide sequence was defined as a clonotype. MiTCR v1.1 was used to align the clonotypes against IMGT TRBV, TRBD and TRBJ reference segments. The analysis included only V-J combinations with a frequency above 0.0001, which together covered around 99% of the repertoires. A TCS score was defined as the ratio between F50 (clonal expansion) and ExV (chaos), using BLOSUM62-based TCRdist between CDR3 peptides within each V-J. Welch's t-statistics and random forest reduced just over 500 V-J features to roughly 13, which were used in a naive Bayes classifier (R e1071). TCRdb reran the public reads through fastp at Q25 and MiXCR, keeping productive beta chains. Each entry merges the rows of one CDR3 protein and shows their most common DNA and genes. TCRdb assigned the V and J calls; the authors' analysis was not used. The sample has more than 500,000 distinct CDR3 sequences on record, about 16% of them singletons. Over 25% of the sample comes from the top ten.

This clonotype was seen repeatedly, ten times or more. Its antigen target is currently unknown. Qualities for individual bases were not recorded, and no much larger clone is one base off. The research as a whole found: Ophthalmopathy was separated from stable hyperthyroidism by a 13 V-J signature model, with just over 85% sensitivity and around 81% specificity obtained in cross-validation and 80%/75% obtained in testing. No statistical method was used to set the sample size in advance, and investigators knew the group allocation. Blood samples also contained most of the expanded thyroid clonotypes (frequency above 0.001), which suggests that blood repertoires may reflect thyroid immune responses. During validation, the model predicted progression to ophthalmopathy a median of around six months ahead of onset, with almost 71% sensitivity and around 72% specificity.

Reading the germline V gene gives CDR1 SGHVS and CDR2 FQNEAQ. The CDR3 starts with the cysteine, ends with the phenylalanine, and has 15 residues. This entry keeps only the CDR3 DNA: 45 bases, framed from base 1. V loses 3 bases of germline sequence and J loses 0 bases, and the interval between the two ends is 9 bases. In the ophthalmopathy patients, disease was moderately to severely active, with a Clinical Activity Score of 3 or more, a NOSPECS grade of 4 or more, and a duration of less than 3 months. Any patient with an uncontrolled infection, another autoimmune disease, pregnancy or lactation was excluded. Diagnoses were based on clinical symptoms, serum thyroxine and TRAb, thyroid ultrasound and orbital computed tomography. Ficoll-Paque density gradient centrifugation was used to isolate PBMCs from 8 to 10 ml of fresh peripheral blood. Total RNA was extracted with Trizol reagent, and quality was checked on an Agilent 2100 Bioanalyzer.

The sequence joins TRBV7-8 to TRBJ2-1, with the D gene too uncertain to name. This sequence originates from a young woman with Graves' ophthalmopathy. Sequencing was done on a sample of blood. The DNA sequence reads TGTGCCAGCAGCTTCCGAGGTCTCTCCTACAATGAGCAGTTCTTC. Its amino acids are CASSFRGLSYNEQFF.